These 13 T cell receptor beta chains came from one sample sequenced in a study of blood T cell repertoires in COVID-19. The method was immunoSEQ multiplex PCR; TCRdb's version includes in-frame clones alone and lacks a portion of them. The table has some 74,000 clones, approximately 81% seen once. The specimen sequenced was peripheral blood. The receptors were sampled from a woman aged 80 or over with active or convalescent COVID-19.

This clone was counted only a few times. The V and J genes are TRBV6-2 or TRBV6-3 and TRBJ1-1; no reliable D call. CDR1 and CDR2 from the germline V gene are MNHEY and SVGEGT. This CDR3 comprises 14 residues. Trimming stripped 2 bases from V and 4 bases from J, with 11 bases between. The CDR3 coding sequence is TGTGCCAGCAGTTACATAAGGGCGGGCACTGAAGCTTTCTTT. Its protein is CASSYIRAGTEAFF.

On this clone itself: At one boundary the junction diverges from the germline segment, which might be a read error. The chain couples TRBV4-1 to TRBJ1-6; tentatively, D is TRBD1 (5 bases). The CDR3 runs to 14 residues. Germline V gives CDR1 MGHRA, CDR2 YSYEKL. The CDR3: CASSPGGENLPLHF. CDR3 coding DNA: TGCGCCAGCAGCCCGGGGGGGGAGAATTTACCCCTCCACTTT.

This chain uses TRBV6-5 with TRBJ1-3; 9 nucleotides agree with TRBD1. Germline loops: CDR1 MNHEY, CDR2 SVGAGI. The CDR3 is 16 amino acids. V lost 2 bases and J lost 2; bases outside the gene matches: 4. CDR3 in amino acids: CASSYAGQGTGNTIYF. The CDR3 DNA follows: TGTGCCAGCAGTTACGCAGGACAGGGGACTGGAAACACCATATATTTT.

The rearrangement links TRBV24-1 to TRBJ1-1; no reliable D call. This CDR3 region has 14 residues. V lost 6 bases and J lost 0, with 10 bases in between. CDR1 is KGHDR and CDR2 is SFDVKD in the germline V gene. The CDR3 sequence is CATSKSGVNTEAFF. The CDR3 DNA is TGTGCCACCAGTAAAAGCGGAGTGAACACTGAAGCTTTCTTT.

V usage is TRBV19 and J usage is TRBJ2-1; 11 bases map to TRBD2. V trimming: 9 bases; J trimming: 7 bases; junction bases outside the gene matches: 8. The CDR3 is 14 amino acids. Germline lookup yields CDR1 LNHDA and CDR2 SQIVND (reference sequence). CDR3 nucleotides: TGTGCCAGCCGCTCCGGGACTAGCGGAAATGAGCAGTTCTTC. This sequence encodes CASRSGTSGNEQFF. Filled out from reference TRBV19 and TRBJ2-1, the complete variable domain reads DGGITQSPKYLFRKEGQNVTLSCEQNLNHDAMYWYRQDPGQGLRLIYYSQIVNDFQKGDIAEGYSVSREKKESFPLTVTSAQKNPTAFYLCASRSGTSGNEQFFGPGTRLTVL.

The V and J genes are TRBV5-1 and TRBJ2-2, with D unclear. CDR1 is SGHRS and CDR2 is YFSETQ in the germline V gene. CDR3 size: 14 residues. Trimming removed 2 bases from V and 4 bases from J, with 9 bases in between. The CDR3 sequence: CASSLVPVTGELFF. The CDR3 nucleotides are TGCGCCAGCAGCTTAGTCCCGGTCACCGGGGAGCTGTTTTTT.

The CDR3 is CASSRDDTSSTGELFF. CDR3 nucleotide sequence: TGCGCCAGCAGCCGTGACGATACTAGCTCCACCGGGGAGCTGTTTTTT. The rearrangement links TRBV5-1 to TRBJ2-2; a weak D match, TRBD2 (6 bases). This CDR3 has 16 amino acids. Trimming removed 4 bases at V and 4 bases at J, with 17 bases between. Germline CDR1 SGHRS, CDR2 YFSETQ.

The chain links TRBV27 to TRBJ2-2; 8 bases match TRBD1. Trimming cost V 4 bases and J 4 bases; bases outside gene matches: 5. CDR3 length equals 15 residues. Germline values: CDR1 MNHEY, CDR2 SMNVEV (reference sequence). CDR3 amino acids: CASSSQGQATGELFF. CDR3 nucleotides: TGTGCCAGCAGTTCCCAGGGACAGGCCACCGGGGAGCTGTTTTTT.

The gene calls are TRBV19 and TRBJ2-3; TRBD2 is a possible D gene (7 bases). The CDR3 is 11 residues long. Trimming cost V 6 bases and J 14 bases, with 15 bases left between them. CDR1 and CDR2 from the germline V gene are LNHDA and SQIVND (reference sequence). In DNA form, the CDR3 reads TGTGCCAGTAGGTTAGGGGGGGGCATGTATTTT. Its protein is CASRLGGGMYF.

This chain uses TRBV20-1 with TRBJ2-3, with 8 bases lining up with TRBD2. Per the germline V gene, CDR1 is DFQATT and CDR2 is SNEGSKA (reference sequence). The length of the CDR3 is 11 residues. V lost 5 bases and J lost 8; bases outside the gene matches: 3. The CDR3 nucleotides read TGCAGTGCTGGTCGGGAGGGTACGCAGTATTTT. Protein product: CSAGREGTQYF.

V and J are TRBV5-1 and TRBJ2-7, with no clear D. This CDR3 contains 14 residues. Trimming took 4 bases from V and 0 from J, leaving 11 bases between them. CDR1 is SGHRS, CDR2 YFSETQ, per germline. The CDR3 sequence: CASSPSWSSYEQYF. The CDR3 DNA sequence: TGCGCCAGCAGCCCTAGTTGGAGCTCCTACGAGCAGTACTTC.

The rearrangement links TRBV4-1 to TRBJ2-2; D gene ambiguous. This CDR3 comprises 14 residues. Germline values: CDR1 MGHRA, CDR2 YSYEKL. The V and J ends lost 0 bases and 6 bases respectively, with 8 bases between them. The CDR3 spells CASSQEIYSGELFF. The CDR3 DNA reads as TGCGCCAGCAGCCAAGAAATATATTCCGGGGAGCTGTTTTTT.

The genes are TRBV24-1 and TRBJ1-5, with D hard to call. The CDR3 is 12 amino acids. The V end was cut by 1 base, the J end by 10 bases, with 7 bases between. CDR1 is KGHDR, CDR2 SFDVKD, per germline. CDR3 sequence (DNA): TGTGCCACCAGTGATTTCGGGAGTCCCCAGCATTTT. This sequence encodes CATSDFGSPQHF.